This T cell receptor (beta chain) appears in the sequencing data of a study of spatial heterogeneity in lung cancer. Study-wide results and caveats: The study found that expanded intratumoral alpha and beta TCR counts tracked tumor mutation counts.

TCRdb reanalysed the 5' RACE reads using MiXCR and keeps one entry per CDR3 protein. Seen here are several thousand distinct CDR3 sequences, about 8% observed once, and the top ten hold approximately 4%. Time point specified: sample taken at primary tumor resection. Trimming took 6 bases from V and 11 from J, leaving 16 bases between them. CDR1 MNHEY and CDR2 SVGEGT come from the germline V gene. The CDR3 is 12 amino acids. In its sample, this clonotype is medium-sized. Its antigen is not identified. Sequencing used lung tumor tissue, obtained at surgery. This sequence originates from a male donor with early-stage non-small cell lung cancer. The rearrangement joins TRBV6-2 or TRBV6-3 to TRBJ1-1, with no clear D. CDR3 sequence reads: CASRTVATAAFF. Written as DNA, the CDR3 is TGTGCCAGCAGAACTGTAGCAACAGCGGCTTTCTTT.